This TCR beta chain originates from a study of neoadjuvant anti-PD-1 for oral cavity cancer. Study-level information: Most patients had three to four biweekly doses of 3 mg/kg nivolumab before resection. Patients without progression got a fourth dose around day 43.

The assay was immunoSEQ multiplex PCR, and TCRdb's table has in-frame clones only and misses some. The sample records roughly 10,000 clones, 52% being singletons. CDR1 is MNHEY, CDR2 SVGAGI, per germline. The CDR3 has 14 residues. The V end was cut by 6 bases, the J end by 7 bases, with 13 bases between. This clone is medium-sized in the sample. The TCR was taken from a person aged 35 to 85 with oral cavity squamous cell carcinoma. The chain couples TRBV6-5 to TRBJ1-6; a weak D match, TRBD1 (5 bases). The source material was tumor tissue, sampled before nivolumab (anti-PD-1) treatment. DNA of the CDR3: TGTGCCAGCAGAGGGGCATTTAACAATTCACCCCTCCACTTT. Protein product: CASRGAFNNSPLHF.